These T cell receptor beta chains were read from a single sample in a study of blood T cell repertoires in COVID-19. The table came from immunoSEQ multiplex PCR; TCRdb's copy has only in-frame clones and leaves some out. The sample carries roughly 220,000 clones, about nine tenths recorded once. What was sequenced was peripheral blood. These receptors originate from a man aged 30-40 years who had recovered from COVID-19. CDR3s include the opening cysteine and the closing phenylalanine or tryptophan. Fields, in order: CDR3 protein, CDR3 DNA, J gene, D gene, V gene, clone size. D genes are given only for firm matches. Clone size, where shown, is once, few, many, or a class for clones that have expanded.

cdr3_aa: CASSSPQGATNEKLFF; cdr3_nt: TGCGCCAGCAGCTCCCCCCAGGGGGCAACTAATGAAAAACTGTTTTTT; j_call: TRBJ1-4; d_call: TRBD1; v_call: TRBV5-1; clone_size: once
cdr3_aa: CASSLGVRGDSNQPQHF; cdr3_nt: TGTGCCAGCAGCTTAGGAGTCAGGGGGGATAGCAATCAGCCCCAGCATTTT; j_call: TRBJ1-5; d_call: TRBD1; v_call: TRBV13; clone_size: -
cdr3_aa: CASSSRQGAAGNHGYTF; cdr3_nt: TGTGCCAGCAGTTCCCGCCAGGGGGCCGCCGGGAATCATGGCTACACCTTC; j_call: TRBJ1-2; d_call: TRBD1; v_call: TRBV27; clone_size: -
cdr3_aa: CASSSGTSGGTGELFF; cdr3_nt: TGTGCCAGCAGTTCGGGGACTAGCGGGGGCACCGGGGAGCTGTTTTTT; j_call: TRBJ2-2; d_call: TRBD2; v_call: TRBV6-4; clone_size: once
cdr3_aa: CASGDRGRDGYTF; cdr3_nt: TGTGCCAGTGGAGACAGGGGGAGGGATGGCTACACCTTC; j_call: TRBJ1-2; d_call: TRBD1; v_call: TRBV19; clone_size: -
cdr3_aa: CASSLDGQETIMNTEAFF; cdr3_nt: TGTGCCAGCAGCTTAGATGGACAGGAAACGATCATGAACACTGAAGCTTTCTTT; j_call: TRBJ1-1; d_call: TRBD1; v_call: TRBV13; clone_size: -
cdr3_aa: CASSLDPLGYGYTF; cdr3_nt: TGCGCCAGCAGCTTGGACCCGCTAGGCTATGGCTACACCTTC; j_call: TRBJ1-2; d_call: -; v_call: TRBV5-1; clone_size: -
cdr3_aa: CASSQDGSGLAGPHNEQFF; cdr3_nt: TGTGCCAGCAGCCAAGATGGGTCGGGACTAGCGGGGCCCCACAATGAGCAGTTCTTC; j_call: TRBJ2-1; d_call: TRBD2; v_call: TRBV4-2; clone_size: -
cdr3_aa: CASSSHSSLPYEQYF; cdr3_nt: TGTGCCAGCAGCAGCCACTCCTCACTCCCCTACGAGCAGTACTTC; j_call: TRBJ2-7; d_call: -; v_call: TRBV3-1/TRBV3-2; clone_size: -
cdr3_aa: CASSYGTGGTYEQYF; cdr3_nt: TGTGCCAGCAGTTATGGGACAGGAGGGACCTACGAGCAGTACTTC; j_call: TRBJ2-7; d_call: TRBD1; v_call: TRBV6-2/TRBV6-3; clone_size: -
cdr3_aa: CASSPRQAYTGELFF; cdr3_nt: TGTGCCAGCAGTCCAAGGCAGGCGTACACCGGGGAGCTGTTTTTT; j_call: TRBJ2-2; d_call: -; v_call: TRBV27; clone_size: -
cdr3_aa: CASSVDGLLDSTDTQYF; cdr3_nt: TGTGCCAGCAGCGTCGACGGACTTCTCGATAGCACAGATACGCAGTATTTT; j_call: TRBJ2-3; d_call: -; v_call: TRBV5-4; clone_size: -
cdr3_aa: CSASGGRLASYNEQFF; cdr3_nt: TGCAGTGCTAGTGGGGGCCGACTAGCTTCCTACAATGAGCAGTTCTTC; j_call: TRBJ2-1; d_call: -; v_call: TRBV20-1; clone_size: -
cdr3_aa: CASSQGLTNEKLFF; cdr3_nt: TGTGCCAGCAGCCAGGGTTTAACTAATGAAAAACTGTTTTTT; j_call: TRBJ1-4; d_call: -; v_call: TRBV6-5; clone_size: -
cdr3_aa: CASSESGQAPSNSPLHF; cdr3_nt: TGCGCCAGCAGTGAGTCAGGACAGGCTCCTTCGAATTCACCCCTCCACTTT; j_call: TRBJ1-6; d_call: TRBD1; v_call: TRBV10-2; clone_size: -
cdr3_aa: CASSQDWGRAKNTEAFF; cdr3_nt: TGTGCCAGCAGCCAAGATTGGGGCAGGGCAAAGAACACTGAAGCTTTCTTT; j_call: TRBJ1-1; d_call: -; v_call: TRBV4-2; clone_size: -
cdr3_aa: CASSKERGQWARVGTQYF; cdr3_nt: TGTGCCAGCAGCAAAGAAAGGGGGCAGTGGGCGCGGGTCGGTACGCAGTATTTT; j_call: TRBJ2-3; d_call: -; v_call: TRBV21-1; clone_size: once
cdr3_aa: CASSIYRGQGETQYF; cdr3_nt: TGTGCCAGTAGTATCTACAGGGGCCAGGGAGAGACCCAGTACTTC; j_call: TRBJ2-5; d_call: TRBD1; v_call: TRBV19; clone_size: once
cdr3_aa: CASEARAPSYEQYF; cdr3_nt: TGTGCCAGCGAGGCGAGGGCCCCCTCCTACGAGCAGTACTTC; j_call: TRBJ2-7; d_call: -; v_call: TRBV7-9; clone_size: -
cdr3_aa: CASSSRQGEPYEQYF; cdr3_nt: TGTGCCAGCAGTTCTCGACAGGGGGAACCCTACGAGCAGTACTTC; j_call: TRBJ2-7; d_call: TRBD1; v_call: TRBV6-5; clone_size: -
cdr3_aa: CASRSGQTYEQYF; cdr3_nt: TGTGCCAGCAGGTCGGGTCAGACCTACGAGCAGTACTTC; j_call: TRBJ2-7; d_call: -; v_call: TRBV28; clone_size: -
cdr3_aa: CASSQELVTQYF; cdr3_nt: TGTGCCAGCAGCCAAGAACTGGTTACGCAGTATTTT; j_call: TRBJ2-3; d_call: -; v_call: TRBV3-1/TRBV3-2; clone_size: -
cdr3_aa: CARVKSGGDYSNQPQHF; cdr3_nt: TGCGCCAGAGTGAAGTCAGGGGGCGATTATAGCAATCAGCCCCAGCATTTT; j_call: TRBJ1-5; d_call: TRBD1; v_call: TRBV10-1; clone_size: -
cdr3_aa: CASSLAAGQGYEQYF; cdr3_nt: TGCGCCAGCAGCTTGGCCGCGGGACAGGGCTACGAGCAGTACTTC; j_call: TRBJ2-7; d_call: TRBD1; v_call: TRBV5-1; clone_size: -
cdr3_aa: CASSQALTGAGGYTF; cdr3_nt: TGTGCCAGCAGCCAAGCCTTGACAGGGGCGGGTGGCTACACCTTC; j_call: TRBJ1-2; d_call: TRBD1; v_call: TRBV14; clone_size: -
cdr3_aa: CASSQYLDSNYGYTF; cdr3_nt: TGCGCCAGCAGCCAGTACTTGGACAGTAACTATGGCTACACCTTC; j_call: TRBJ1-2; d_call: -; v_call: TRBV4-1; clone_size: once
cdr3_aa: CASSLDGQVDKAFF; cdr3_nt: TGCGCCAGCAGCTTGGATGGTCAGGTGGATAAAGCTTTCTTT; j_call: TRBJ1-1; d_call: -; v_call: TRBV5-1; clone_size: -
cdr3_aa: CASSYAGRTAEAFF; cdr3_nt: TGTGCCAGCAGTTACGCCGGTCGGACAGCCGAAGCTTTCTTT; j_call: TRBJ1-1; d_call: -; v_call: TRBV6-2/TRBV6-3; clone_size: -
cdr3_aa: CATRGGTNTEAFF; cdr3_nt: TGTGCCACCAGGGGGGGGACGAACACTGAAGCTTTCTTT; j_call: TRBJ1-1; d_call: TRBD1; v_call: TRBV6-5; clone_size: -
cdr3_aa: CASSYTGITSSYEQYF; cdr3_nt: TGTGCCAGCAGCTACACAGGGATTACATCCTCCTACGAGCAGTACTTC; j_call: TRBJ2-7; d_call: -; v_call: TRBV5-5; clone_size: -
cdr3_aa: CASRRGSNNSPLHF; cdr3_nt: TGCGCCAGCAGAAGAGGATCGAATAATTCACCCCTCCACTTT; j_call: TRBJ1-6; d_call: -; v_call: TRBV5-1; clone_size: once
cdr3_aa: CASTRLGQRNEKLFF; cdr3_nt: TGTGCCAGCACCCGTTTGGGACAGAGGAATGAAAAACTGTTTTTT; j_call: TRBJ1-4; d_call: TRBD1; v_call: TRBV6-5; clone_size: -
cdr3_aa: CASLARIYEQYF; cdr3_nt: TGTGCCAGCCTTGCTAGGATCTACGAGCAGTACTTC; j_call: TRBJ2-7; d_call: -; v_call: TRBV2; clone_size: -
cdr3_aa: CASGPGQGAWEQYF; cdr3_nt: TGTGCCAGCGGACCGGGACAGGGGGCTTGGGAGCAGTACTTC; j_call: TRBJ2-7; d_call: TRBD1; v_call: TRBV19; clone_size: -
cdr3_aa: CASSPRGQGGFMNTEAFF; cdr3_nt: TGTGCCAGCTCACCTCGAGGACAGGGGGGTTTCATGAACACTGAAGCTTTCTTT; j_call: TRBJ1-1; d_call: TRBD1; v_call: TRBV18; clone_size: -
cdr3_aa: CASSPPGQPNTEAFF; cdr3_nt: TGTGCCAGCTCACCACCGGGACAGCCGAACACTGAAGCTTTCTTT; j_call: TRBJ1-1; d_call: TRBD1; v_call: TRBV18; clone_size: -
cdr3_aa: CASSQSYRTYEQYF; cdr3_nt: TGCGCCAGCAGCCAATCCTACAGGACCTACGAGCAGTACTTC; j_call: TRBJ2-7; d_call: -; v_call: TRBV4-1; clone_size: -
cdr3_aa: CASSDGDRDDKEAFF; cdr3_nt: TGTGCCAGCAGTGATGGAGACAGGGACGATAAGGAAGCTTTCTTT; j_call: TRBJ1-1; d_call: TRBD1; v_call: TRBV6-1; clone_size: -
cdr3_aa: CASRYLRGPYEQYF; cdr3_nt: TGTGCCAGCAGATACCTCAGGGGGCCCTACGAGCAGTACTTC; j_call: TRBJ2-7; d_call: TRBD1; v_call: TRBV6-5; clone_size: -
cdr3_aa: CASSALSGHNYNEQFF; cdr3_nt: TGCGCCAGCAGTGCGCTATCGGGACACAACTACAATGAGCAGTTCTTC; j_call: TRBJ2-1; d_call: -; v_call: TRBV10-2; clone_size: -
cdr3_aa: CASSPGTGNTGELFF; cdr3_nt: TGTGCCAGCAGCCCCGGGACAGGGAACACCGGGGAGCTGTTTTTT; j_call: TRBJ2-2; d_call: TRBD1; v_call: TRBV11-2; clone_size: -
cdr3_aa: CASSRTGGEQYF; cdr3_nt: TGCGCCAGCAGTAGGACCGGGGGAGAGCAGTACTTC; j_call: TRBJ2-7; d_call: -; v_call: TRBV10-1; clone_size: -
cdr3_aa: CASSFRPRNHNEQFF; cdr3_nt: TGTGCCAGCAGCTTCCGTCCCAGGAACCACAATGAGCAGTTCTTC; j_call: TRBJ2-1; d_call: -; v_call: TRBV5-6; clone_size: -
cdr3_aa: CASSLTATIHGYTF; cdr3_nt: TGTGCCAGCAGCTTAACAGCCACGATCCATGGCTACACCTTC; j_call: TRBJ1-2; d_call: -; v_call: TRBV7-9; clone_size: few